This T cell receptor beta chain stems from a study of shared clonotypes between healthy human individuals. CDR1 and CDR2 from the germline V gene are MDHEN and SYDVKM. This CDR3 spans 13 amino acids. With 3 bases clipped from V and 8 bases from J, the junction kept 3 bases outside the gene matches. Naive CD8 cells lacked CD45RO and underwent positive selection for CCR7, leaving out terminally differentiated effector memory CD45RA+ cells. The assay was immunoSEQ multiplex PCR, and TCRdb's table has in-frame clones only and misses some. The sample lists roughly 2 million clones; about 95% were seen once.

The chain combines TRBV28 with TRBJ2-1, with 8 bases fitting TRBD2. This receptor was taken from a man younger than 30 in good health. The sample taken for sequencing was naive CD8+ T cells sorted from blood. CDR3 coding DNA: TGTGCCAGCAGTTTTCGGGGGGGCGATGAGCAGTTCTTC. Protein: CASSFRGGDEQFF.